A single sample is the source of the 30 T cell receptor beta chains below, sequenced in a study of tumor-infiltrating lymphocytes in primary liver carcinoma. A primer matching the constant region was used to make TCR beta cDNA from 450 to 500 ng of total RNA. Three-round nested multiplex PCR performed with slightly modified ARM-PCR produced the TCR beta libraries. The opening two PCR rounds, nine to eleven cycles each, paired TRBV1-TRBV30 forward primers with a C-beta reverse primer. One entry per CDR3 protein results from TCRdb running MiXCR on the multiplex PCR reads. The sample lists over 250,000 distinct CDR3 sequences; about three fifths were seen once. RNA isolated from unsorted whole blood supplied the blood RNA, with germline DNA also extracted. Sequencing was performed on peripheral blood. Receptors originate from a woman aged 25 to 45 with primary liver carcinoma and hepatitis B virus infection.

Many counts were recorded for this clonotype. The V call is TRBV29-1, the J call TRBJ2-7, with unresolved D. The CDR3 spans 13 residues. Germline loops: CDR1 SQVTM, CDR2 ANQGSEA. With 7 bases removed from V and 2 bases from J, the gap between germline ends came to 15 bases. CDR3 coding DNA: TGCAGCGCCCGCATAAACACTCCCTACGAGCAGTACTTC. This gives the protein CSARINTPYEQYF.

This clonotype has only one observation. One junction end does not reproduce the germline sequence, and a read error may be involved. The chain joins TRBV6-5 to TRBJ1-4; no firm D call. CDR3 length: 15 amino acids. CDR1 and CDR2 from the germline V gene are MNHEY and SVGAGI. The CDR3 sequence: CASRLGSADNEKLFF. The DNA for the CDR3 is TGCGCCAGCAGATTAGGGAGCGCGGATAATGAAAAACTGTTTTTT.

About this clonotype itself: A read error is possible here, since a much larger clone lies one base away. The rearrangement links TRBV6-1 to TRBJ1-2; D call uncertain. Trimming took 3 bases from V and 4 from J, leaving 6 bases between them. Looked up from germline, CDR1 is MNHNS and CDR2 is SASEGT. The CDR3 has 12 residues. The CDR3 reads CASSDEFYGYTF. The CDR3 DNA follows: TGTGCCAGCAGTGACGAGTTCTATGGCTACACCTTC.

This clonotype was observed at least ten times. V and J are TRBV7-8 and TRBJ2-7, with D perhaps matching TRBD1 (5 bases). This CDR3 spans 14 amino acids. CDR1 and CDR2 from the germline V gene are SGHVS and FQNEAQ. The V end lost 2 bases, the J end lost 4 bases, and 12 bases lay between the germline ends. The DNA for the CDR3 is TGTGCCAGCAGCTTATTGCAGACAGCTTACGAGCAGTACTTC. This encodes CASSLLQTAYEQYF. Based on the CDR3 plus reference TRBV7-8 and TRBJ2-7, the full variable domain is GAGVSQSPRYKVAKRGQDVALRCDPISGHVSLFWYQQALGQGPEFLTYFQNEAQLDKSGLPSDRFFAERPEGSVSTLKIQRTQQEDSAVYLCASSLLQTAYEQYFGPGTRLTVT.

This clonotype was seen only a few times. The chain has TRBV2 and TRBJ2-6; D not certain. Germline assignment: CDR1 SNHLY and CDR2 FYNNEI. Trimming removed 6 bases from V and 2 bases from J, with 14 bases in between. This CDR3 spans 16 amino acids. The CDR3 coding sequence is TGTGCCAGCAGGGCAGGAGTTGGTGCTGGGGCCAACGTCCTGACTTTC. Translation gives CASRAGVGAGANVLTF.

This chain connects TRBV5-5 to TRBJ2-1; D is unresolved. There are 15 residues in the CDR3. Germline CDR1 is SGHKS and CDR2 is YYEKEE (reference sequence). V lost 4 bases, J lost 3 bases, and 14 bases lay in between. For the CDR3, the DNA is TGTGCCAGCAGCGCCGCAGGTTCCTTCTACAATGAGCAGTTCTTC. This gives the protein CASSAAGSFYNEQFF.

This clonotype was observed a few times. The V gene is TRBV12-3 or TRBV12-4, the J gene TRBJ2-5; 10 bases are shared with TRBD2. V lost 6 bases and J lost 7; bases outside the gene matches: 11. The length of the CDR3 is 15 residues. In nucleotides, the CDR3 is TGTGCCAGCAGCTTCGGGACTAGCGTTAGAGGGACCCAGTACTTC. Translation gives CASSFGTSVRGTQYF.

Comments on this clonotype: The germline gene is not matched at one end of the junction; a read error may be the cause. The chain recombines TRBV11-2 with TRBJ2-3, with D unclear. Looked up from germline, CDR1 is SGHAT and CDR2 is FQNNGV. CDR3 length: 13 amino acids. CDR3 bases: TGTGCCAGCAGCTTAGGCCTTGGGGATATGCAGTATTTT. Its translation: CASSLGLGDMQYF. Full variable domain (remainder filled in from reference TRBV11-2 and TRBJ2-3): EAGVAQSPRYKIIEKRQSVAFWCNPISGHATLYWYQQILGQGPKLLIQFQNNGVVDDSQLPKDRFSAERLKGVDSTLKIQPAKLEDSAVYLCASSLGLGDMQYFGPGTRLTVL.

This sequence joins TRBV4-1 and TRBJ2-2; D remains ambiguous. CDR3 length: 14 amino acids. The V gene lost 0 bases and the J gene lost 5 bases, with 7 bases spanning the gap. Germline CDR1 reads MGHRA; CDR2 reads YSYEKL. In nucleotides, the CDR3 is TGCGCCAGCAGCCAAGATCAAAAAACCGGGGAGCTGTTTTTT. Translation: CASSQDQKTGELFF.

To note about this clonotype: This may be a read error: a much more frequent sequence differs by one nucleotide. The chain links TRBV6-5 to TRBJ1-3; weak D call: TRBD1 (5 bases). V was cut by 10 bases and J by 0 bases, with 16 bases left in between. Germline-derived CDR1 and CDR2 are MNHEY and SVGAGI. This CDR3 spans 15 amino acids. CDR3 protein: CAIKTGPFSGNTIYF. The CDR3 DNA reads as TGTGCCATCAAAACGGGACCCTTCTCTGGAAACACCATATATTTT.

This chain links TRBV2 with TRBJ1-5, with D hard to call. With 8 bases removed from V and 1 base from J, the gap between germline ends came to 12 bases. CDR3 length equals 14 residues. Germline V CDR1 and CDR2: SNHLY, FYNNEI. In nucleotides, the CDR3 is TGTGCCAGCGAGCCAGAAACAAGCAATCAGCCCCAGCATTTT. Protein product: CASEPETSNQPQHF.

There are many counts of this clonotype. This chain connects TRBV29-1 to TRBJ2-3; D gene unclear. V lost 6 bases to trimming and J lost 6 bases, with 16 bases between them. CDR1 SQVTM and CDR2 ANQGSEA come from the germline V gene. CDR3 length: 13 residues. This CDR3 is CSVWSPTADTQYF. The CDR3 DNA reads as TGCAGCGTCTGGTCCCCTACCGCTGATACGCAGTATTTT.

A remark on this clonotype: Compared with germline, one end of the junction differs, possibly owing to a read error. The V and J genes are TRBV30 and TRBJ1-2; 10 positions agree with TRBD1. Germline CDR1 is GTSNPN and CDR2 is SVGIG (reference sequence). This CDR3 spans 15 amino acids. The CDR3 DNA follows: TGTGCCTGGAGTAATCATCCGGGACAGGGGAGAGACTACACTTTC. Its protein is CAWSNHPGQGRDYTF.

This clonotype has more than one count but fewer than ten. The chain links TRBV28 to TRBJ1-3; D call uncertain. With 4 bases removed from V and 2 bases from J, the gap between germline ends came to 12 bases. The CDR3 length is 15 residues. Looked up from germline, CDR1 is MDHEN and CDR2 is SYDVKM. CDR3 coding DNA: TGTGCCAGCAGTTCGAAGTGGGGAACTGGAAACACCATATATTTT. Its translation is CASSSKWGTGNTIYF.

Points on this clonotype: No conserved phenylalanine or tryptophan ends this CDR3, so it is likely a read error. CDR3 residues: CASSQVLRGNTEAFS. DNA of the CDR3: TGTGCCAGCAGCCAAGTACTCAGGGGGAACACTGAAGCTTTCTCT. The genes are TRBV4-3 and TRBJ1-1; maybe TRBD1 (6 bases). CDR1 and CDR2 from the germline V gene are LGHNA and YSLEER. The CDR3 runs 15 residues.

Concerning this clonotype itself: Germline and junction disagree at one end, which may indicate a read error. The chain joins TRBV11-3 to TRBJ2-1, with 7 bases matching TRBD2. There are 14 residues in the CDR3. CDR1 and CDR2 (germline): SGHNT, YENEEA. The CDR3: CTSSQGLGYNEQLF. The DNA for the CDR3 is TGTACCAGCAGCCAAGGACTAGGGTACAATGAGCAGTTATTC. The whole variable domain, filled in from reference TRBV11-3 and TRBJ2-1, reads EAGVVQSPRYKIIEKKQPVAFWCNPISGHNTLYWYLQNLGQGPELLIRYENEEAVDDSQLPKDRFSAERLKGVDSTLKIQPAELGDSAVYLCTSSQGLGYNEQLFGPGTRLTVL.

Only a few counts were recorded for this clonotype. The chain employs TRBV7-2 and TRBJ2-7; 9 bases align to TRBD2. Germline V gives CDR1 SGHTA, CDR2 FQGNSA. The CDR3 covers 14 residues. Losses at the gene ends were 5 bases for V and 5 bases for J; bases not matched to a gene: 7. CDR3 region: CASSLDSGRNEQYF. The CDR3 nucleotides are TGTGCCAGCAGCCTTGATAGCGGGAGAAACGAGCAGTACTTC.

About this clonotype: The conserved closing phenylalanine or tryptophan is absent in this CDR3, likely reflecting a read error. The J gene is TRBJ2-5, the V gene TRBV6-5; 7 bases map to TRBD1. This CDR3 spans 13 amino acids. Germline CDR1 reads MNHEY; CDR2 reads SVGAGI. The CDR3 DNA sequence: TGTACCAGCAGTTCGACAGGGCTGGAGACCCAGTACTGC. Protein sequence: CTSSSTGLETQYC.

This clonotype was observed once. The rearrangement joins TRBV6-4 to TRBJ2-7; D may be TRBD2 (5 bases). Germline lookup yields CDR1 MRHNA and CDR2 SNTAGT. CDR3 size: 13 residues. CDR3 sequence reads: CISSPRQGGEQYF. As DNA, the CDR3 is TGTATCAGCAGCCCCAGACAAGGAGGCGAGCAGTACTTC.

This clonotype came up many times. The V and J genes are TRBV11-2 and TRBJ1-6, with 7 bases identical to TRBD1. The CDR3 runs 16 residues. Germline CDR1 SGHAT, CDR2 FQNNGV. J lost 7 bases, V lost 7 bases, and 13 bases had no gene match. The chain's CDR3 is CASTVNRDRGNSPLHF. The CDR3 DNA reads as TGTGCCAGCACCGTAAACCGGGACAGAGGAAATTCACCCCTCCACTTT.

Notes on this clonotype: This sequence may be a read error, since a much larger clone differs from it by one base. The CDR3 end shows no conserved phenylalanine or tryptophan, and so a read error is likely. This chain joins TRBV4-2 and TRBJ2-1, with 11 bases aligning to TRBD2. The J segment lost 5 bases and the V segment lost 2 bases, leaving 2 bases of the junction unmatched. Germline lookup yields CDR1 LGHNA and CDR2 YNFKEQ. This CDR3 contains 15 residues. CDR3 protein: CASSQKTSGDNEQFI. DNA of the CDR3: TGTGCCAGCAGCCAAAAGACTAGCGGGGACAATGAGCAGTTCATC.

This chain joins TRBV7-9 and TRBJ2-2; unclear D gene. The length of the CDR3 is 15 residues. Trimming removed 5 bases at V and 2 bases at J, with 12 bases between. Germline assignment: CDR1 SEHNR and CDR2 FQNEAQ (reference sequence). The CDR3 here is CASSPRTVNTGELFF. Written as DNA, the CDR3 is TGTGCCAGCAGCCCGCGGACCGTAAACACCGGGGAGCTGTTTTTT.

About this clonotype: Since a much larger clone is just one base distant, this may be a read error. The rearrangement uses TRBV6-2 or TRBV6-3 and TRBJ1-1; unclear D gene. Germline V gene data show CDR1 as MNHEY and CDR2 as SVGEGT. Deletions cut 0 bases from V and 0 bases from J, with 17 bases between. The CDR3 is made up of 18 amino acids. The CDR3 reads CASSYSAGGVEVNTEAFF. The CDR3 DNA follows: TGTGCCAGCAGTTACTCGGCCGGTGGGGTAGAGGTGAACACTGAAGCTTTCTTT.

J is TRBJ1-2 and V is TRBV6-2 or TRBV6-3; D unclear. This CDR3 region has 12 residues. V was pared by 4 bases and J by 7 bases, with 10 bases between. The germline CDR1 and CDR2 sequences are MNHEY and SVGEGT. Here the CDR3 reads CASSWMRTGYTF. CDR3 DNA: TGTGCCAGCAGTTGGATGAGGACTGGCTACACCTTC.

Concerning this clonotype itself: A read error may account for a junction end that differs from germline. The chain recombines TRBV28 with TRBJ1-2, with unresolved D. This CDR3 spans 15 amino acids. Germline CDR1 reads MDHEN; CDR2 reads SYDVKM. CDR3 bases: TGTGTCAGCACGCATGTGTCAAGCTCGGCCTATGGCTACACCTTC. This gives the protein CVSTHVSSSAYGYTF.

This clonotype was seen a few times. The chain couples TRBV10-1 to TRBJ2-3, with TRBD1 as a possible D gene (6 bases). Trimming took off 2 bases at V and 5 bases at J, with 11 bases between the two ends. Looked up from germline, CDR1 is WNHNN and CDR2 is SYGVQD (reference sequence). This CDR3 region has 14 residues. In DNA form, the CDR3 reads TGCGCCAGCAGTGAGGGAAAAGGGGGAGATACGCAGTATTTT. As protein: CASSEGKGGDTQYF.

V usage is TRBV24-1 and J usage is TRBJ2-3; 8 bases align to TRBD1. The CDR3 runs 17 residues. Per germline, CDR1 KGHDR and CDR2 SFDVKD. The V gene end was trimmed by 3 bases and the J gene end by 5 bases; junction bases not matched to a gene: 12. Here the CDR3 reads CATSDPATGEKEDTQYF. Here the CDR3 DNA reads TGTGCCACCAGTGATCCCGCGACAGGGGAGAAGGAAGATACGCAGTATTTT.

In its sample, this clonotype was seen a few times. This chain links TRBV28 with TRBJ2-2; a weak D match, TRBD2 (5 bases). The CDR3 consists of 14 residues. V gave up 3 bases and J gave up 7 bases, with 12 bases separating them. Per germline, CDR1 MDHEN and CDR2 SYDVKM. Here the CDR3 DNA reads TGTGCCAGCAGTTTTCATGGAGGCGGCGGGGAGCTGTTTTTT. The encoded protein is CASSFHGGGGELFF.

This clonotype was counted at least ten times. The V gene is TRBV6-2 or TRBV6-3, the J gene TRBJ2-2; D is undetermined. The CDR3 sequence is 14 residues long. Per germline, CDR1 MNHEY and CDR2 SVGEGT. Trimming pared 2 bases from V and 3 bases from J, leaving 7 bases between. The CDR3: CASSYMGYTGELFF. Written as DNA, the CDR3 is TGTGCCAGCAGTTACATGGGGTACACCGGGGAGCTGTTTTTT.

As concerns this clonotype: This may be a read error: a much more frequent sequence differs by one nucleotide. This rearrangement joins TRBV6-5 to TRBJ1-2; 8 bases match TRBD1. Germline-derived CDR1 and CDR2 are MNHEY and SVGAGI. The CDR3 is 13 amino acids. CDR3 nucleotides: TGTGCCAGCAGTGCCAGGGGGCTATATGACTACACCTTC. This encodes CASSARGLYDYTF.